This entry features one T cell receptor beta chain sequence. Sequencing targeted TCR beta in blood CD8+ and CD4+ T cells. Isolation of CD8+ and CD4+ T cells was performed negatively, whereas enrichment of TEMRA cells was done by FACS. The V and J ends lost 0 bases and 5 bases respectively, with 11 bases between them. Germline V gene lookup returns CDR1 LNHNV and CDR2 YYDKDF (reference sequence). CDR3 length: 14 residues. This sample is drawn from a study of CD8 T cells in Susac syndrome. The RNA input was roughly 0.45 to 1 ug, and it was reverse transcribed with random hexamers. Across 54 Vbeta and 13 Jbeta, immunoSEQ multiplex PCR amplified TCR beta CDR3. TCRdb independently ran MiXCR on the immunoSEQ multiplex PCR reads; one entry per CDR3 protein. The data show fewer than 350,000 distinct CDR3 sequences, with just over 90% seen just once and roughly 0.07% held by the top ten.

The clonotype originates from a human donor with multiple sclerosis. The sample consisted of CD4+ T cells from PBMCs. J is TRBJ2-7 and V is TRBV15; no reliable D call. CDR3 coding DNA: TGTGCCACCAGCAGAGATAGCTACTTAAACGAGCAGTACTTC. It encodes CATSRDSYLNEQYF. Combining the CDR3 with reference TRBV15 and TRBJ2-7 gives the whole variable domain DAMVIQNPRYQVTQFGKPVTLSCSQTLNHNVMYWYQQKSSQAPKLLFHYYDKDFNNEADTPDNFQSRRPNTSFCFLDIRSPGLGDTAMYLCATSRDSYLNEQYFGPGTRLTVT.